This T cell receptor beta chain was captured by sequencing in a study of T-cell reconstitution after alpha-beta-depleted transplantation in children. Study-wide points: There were some patients whose high TCRbeta diversity at day 60 came from surviving recipient T cells and thymic progenitors.

This CDR3 is 15 amino acids long. The V gene lost 3 bases and the J gene lost 4 bases, with 19 bases spanning the gap. Germline CDR1 reads DFQATT; CDR2 reads SNEGSKA (reference sequence). TCRbeta library construction was performed incorporating unique molecular identifiers. One entry per CDR3 protein, called by TCRdb with MiXCR from the PCR reads. The top ten clones hold about 4.6% of a sample with approximately 800,000 distinct CDR3 sequences, roughly 16% of them seen once. This clonotype was seen only a few times. Its antigen is as yet unknown. V is TRBV20-1 and J is TRBJ2-7, with D perhaps given as TRBD1 or TRBD2 (5 bases each). This receptor was taken from a male patient younger than 18 who had a stem cell transplant for acute lymphoblastic leukemia, so the T cells may come from the graft donor. This sample comprised PBMCs, mostly from graft donor cells, obtained 360 days after TCRalphabeta/CD19-depleted stem cell transplant. This CDR3 reads CSARRGRPRDYEQYF. The CDR3 DNA reads as TGCAGTGCTAGGAGGGGACGTCCTAGGGATTACGAGCAGTACTTC.